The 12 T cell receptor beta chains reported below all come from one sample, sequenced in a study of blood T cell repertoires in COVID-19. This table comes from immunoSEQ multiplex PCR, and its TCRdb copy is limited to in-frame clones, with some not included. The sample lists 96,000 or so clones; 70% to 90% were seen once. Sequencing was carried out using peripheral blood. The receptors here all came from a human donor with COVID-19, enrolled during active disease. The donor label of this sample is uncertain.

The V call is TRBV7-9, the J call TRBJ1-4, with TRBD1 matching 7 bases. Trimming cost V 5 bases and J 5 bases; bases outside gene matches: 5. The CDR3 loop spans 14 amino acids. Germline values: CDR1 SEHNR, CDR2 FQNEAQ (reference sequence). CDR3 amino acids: CASSPGQSNEKLFF. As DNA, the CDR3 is TGTGCCAGCAGCCCGGGACAGAGCAATGAAAAACTGTTTTTT.

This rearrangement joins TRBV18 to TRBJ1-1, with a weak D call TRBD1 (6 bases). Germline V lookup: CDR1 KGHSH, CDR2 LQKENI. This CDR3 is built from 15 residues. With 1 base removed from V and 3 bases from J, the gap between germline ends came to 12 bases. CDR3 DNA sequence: TGTGCCAGCTCACCACTCGCGACAGGTTACACTGAAGCTTTCTTT. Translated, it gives CASSPLATGYTEAFF.

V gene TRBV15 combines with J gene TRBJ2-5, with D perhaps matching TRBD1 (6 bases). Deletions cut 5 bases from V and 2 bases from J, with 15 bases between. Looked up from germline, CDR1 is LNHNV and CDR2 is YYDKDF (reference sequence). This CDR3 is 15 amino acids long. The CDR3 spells CATSQHRVGQETQYF. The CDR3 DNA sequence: TGTGCCACCAGCCAACACAGGGTGGGGCAAGAGACCCAGTACTTC.

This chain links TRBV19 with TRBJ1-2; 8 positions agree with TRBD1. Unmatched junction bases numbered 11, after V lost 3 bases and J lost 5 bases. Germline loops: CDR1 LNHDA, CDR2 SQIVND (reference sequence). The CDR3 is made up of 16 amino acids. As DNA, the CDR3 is TGTGCCAGTAGTATCCGTCCCCCGGGACAGGTATATGGCTACACCTTC. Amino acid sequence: CASSIRPPGQVYGYTF.

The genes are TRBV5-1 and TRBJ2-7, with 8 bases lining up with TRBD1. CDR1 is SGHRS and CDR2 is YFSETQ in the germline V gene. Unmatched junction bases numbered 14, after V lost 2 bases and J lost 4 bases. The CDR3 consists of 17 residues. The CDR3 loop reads CASSFGIVGQESYEQYF. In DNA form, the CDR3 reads TGCGCCAGCAGCTTCGGTATAGTGGGACAGGAGTCATACGAGCAGTACTTC.

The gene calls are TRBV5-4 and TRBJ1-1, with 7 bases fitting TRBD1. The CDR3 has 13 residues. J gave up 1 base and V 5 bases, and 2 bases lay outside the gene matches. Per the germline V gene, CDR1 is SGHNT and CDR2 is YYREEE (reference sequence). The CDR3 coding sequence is TGTGCCAGCAGGGCAGGGGGGAACACTGAAGCTTTCTTT. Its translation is CASRAGGNTEAFF.

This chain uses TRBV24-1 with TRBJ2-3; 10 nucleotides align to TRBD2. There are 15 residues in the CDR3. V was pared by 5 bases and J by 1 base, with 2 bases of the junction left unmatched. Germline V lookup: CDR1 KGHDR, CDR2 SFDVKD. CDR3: CATSALAGRTDTQYF. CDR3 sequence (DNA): TGTGCCACCAGTGCACTAGCGGGACGCACAGATACGCAGTATTTT.

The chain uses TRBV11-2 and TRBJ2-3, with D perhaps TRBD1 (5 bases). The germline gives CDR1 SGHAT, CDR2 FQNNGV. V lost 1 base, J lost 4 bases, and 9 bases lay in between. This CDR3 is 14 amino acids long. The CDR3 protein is CASSLGAGPDTQYF. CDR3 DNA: TGTGCCAGCAGCTTAGGGGCAGGGCCAGATACGCAGTATTTT. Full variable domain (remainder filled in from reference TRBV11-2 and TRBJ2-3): EAGVAQSPRYKIIEKRQSVAFWCNPISGHATLYWYQQILGQGPKLLIQFQNNGVVDDSQLPKDRFSAERLKGVDSTLKIQPAKLEDSAVYLCASSLGAGPDTQYFGPGTRLTVL.

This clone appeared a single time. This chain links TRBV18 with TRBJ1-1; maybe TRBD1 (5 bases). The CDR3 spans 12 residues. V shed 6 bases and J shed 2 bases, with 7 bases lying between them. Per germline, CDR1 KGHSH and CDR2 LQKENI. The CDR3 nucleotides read TGTGCCAGCTCGGACACCAACACTGAAGCTTTCTTT. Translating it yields CASSDTNTEAFF. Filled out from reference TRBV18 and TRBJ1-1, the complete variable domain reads NAGVMQNPRHLVRRRGQEARLRCSPMKGHSHVYWYRQLPEEGLKFMVYLQKENIIDESGMPKERFSAEFPKEGPSILRIQQVVRGDSAAYFCASSDTNTEAFFGQGTRLTVV.

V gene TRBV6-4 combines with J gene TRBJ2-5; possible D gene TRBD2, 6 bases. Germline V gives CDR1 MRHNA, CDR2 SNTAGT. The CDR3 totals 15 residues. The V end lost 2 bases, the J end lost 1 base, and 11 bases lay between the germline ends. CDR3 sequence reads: CASSDRAGTQETQYF. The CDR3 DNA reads TGTGCCAGCAGTGACCGGGCGGGGACCCAAGAGACCCAGTACTTC.

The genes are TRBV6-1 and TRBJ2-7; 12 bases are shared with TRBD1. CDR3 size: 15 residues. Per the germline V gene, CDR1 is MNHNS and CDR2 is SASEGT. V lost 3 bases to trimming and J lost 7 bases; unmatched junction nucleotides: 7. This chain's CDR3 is CASSDRDRGRREQYF. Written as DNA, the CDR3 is TGTGCCAGCAGTGACCGGGACAGGGGGCGTCGGGAGCAGTACTTC.

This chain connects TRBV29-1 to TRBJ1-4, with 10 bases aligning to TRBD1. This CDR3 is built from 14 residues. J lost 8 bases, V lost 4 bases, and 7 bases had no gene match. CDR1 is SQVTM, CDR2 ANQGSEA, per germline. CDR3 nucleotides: TGCAGCGTTGCCCTGGGACAGGGGTACGAAAAACTGTTTTTT. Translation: CSVALGQGYEKLFF.